This T cell receptor beta chain was sequenced for a study of shared clonotypes between healthy human individuals. Under the authors' procedure: Filtering of immunoSEQ junctional sequences could not match full-length read filtering. Sequencing used immunoSEQ multiplex PCR; TCRdb keeps in-frame clones, though not all of them. That table is the source of V, J and clone size, and D and trimming were worked out from the DNA. The sample consists of 2.3 million or so clones, 85% to 95% of them appearing once. The CDR3 has 13 residues. Germline V gene data show CDR1 as MNHEY and CDR2 as SVGAGI. V lost 8 bases, J lost 1 base, and 11 bases lay in between.

This TCR came from a young man in good health. Some clones in this sample may be carry-over from other donors' samples. The chain joins TRBV6-5 to TRBJ2-5; no reliable D call. Sequenced material: naive CD4+ T cells from PBMCs. Subset given: CD45RA+ positively selected. The CDR3 nucleotides read TGTGCCAGCCATGACCTGCTCCAAGAGACCCAGTACTTC. Protein product: CASHDLLQETQYF.